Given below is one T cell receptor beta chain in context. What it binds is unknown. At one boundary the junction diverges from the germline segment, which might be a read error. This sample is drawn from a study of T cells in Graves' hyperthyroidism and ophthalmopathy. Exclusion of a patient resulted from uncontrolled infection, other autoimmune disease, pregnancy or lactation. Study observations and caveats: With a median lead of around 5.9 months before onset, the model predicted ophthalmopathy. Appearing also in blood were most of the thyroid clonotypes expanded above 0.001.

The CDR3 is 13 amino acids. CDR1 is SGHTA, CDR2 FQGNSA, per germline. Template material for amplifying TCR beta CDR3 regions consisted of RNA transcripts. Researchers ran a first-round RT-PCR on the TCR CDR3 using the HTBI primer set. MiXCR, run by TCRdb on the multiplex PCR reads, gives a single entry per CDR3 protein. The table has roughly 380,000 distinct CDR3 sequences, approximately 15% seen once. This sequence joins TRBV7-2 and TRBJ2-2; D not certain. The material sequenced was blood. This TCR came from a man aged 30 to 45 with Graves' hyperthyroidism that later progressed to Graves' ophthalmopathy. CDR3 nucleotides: TGTGTCAGCAGCTCCTCGAACACCGGGGAGCTGTTTTTT. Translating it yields CVSSSSNTGELFF.